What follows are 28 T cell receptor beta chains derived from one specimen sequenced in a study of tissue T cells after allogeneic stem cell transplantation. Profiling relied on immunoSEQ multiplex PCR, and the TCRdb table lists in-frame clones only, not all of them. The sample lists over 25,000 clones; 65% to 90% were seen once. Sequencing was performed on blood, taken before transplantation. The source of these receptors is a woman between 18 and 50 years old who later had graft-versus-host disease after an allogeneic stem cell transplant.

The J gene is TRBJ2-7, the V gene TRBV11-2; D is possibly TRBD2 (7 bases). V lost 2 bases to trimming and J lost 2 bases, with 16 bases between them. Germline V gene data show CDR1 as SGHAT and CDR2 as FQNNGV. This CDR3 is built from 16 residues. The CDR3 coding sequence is TGTGCCAGCAGCTTAAGCTCGGGGGGCTCGGCCTACGAGCAGTACTTC. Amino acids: CASSLSSGGSAYEQYF.

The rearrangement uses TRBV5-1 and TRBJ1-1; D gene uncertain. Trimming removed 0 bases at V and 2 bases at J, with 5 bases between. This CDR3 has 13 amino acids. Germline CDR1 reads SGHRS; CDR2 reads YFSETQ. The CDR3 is CASSLGENTEAFF. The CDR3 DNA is TGCGCCAGCAGCTTGGGGGAAAACACTGAAGCTTTCTTT.

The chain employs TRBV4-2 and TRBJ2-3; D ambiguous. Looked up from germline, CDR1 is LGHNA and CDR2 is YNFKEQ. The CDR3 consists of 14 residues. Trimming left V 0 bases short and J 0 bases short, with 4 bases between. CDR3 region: CASSQEVSTDTQYF. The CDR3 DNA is TGTGCCAGCAGCCAAGAGGTCAGCACAGATACGCAGTATTTT.

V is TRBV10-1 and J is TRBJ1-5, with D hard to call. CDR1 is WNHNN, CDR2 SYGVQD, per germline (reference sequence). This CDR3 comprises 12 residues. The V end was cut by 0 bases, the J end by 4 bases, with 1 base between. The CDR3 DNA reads TGCGCCAGCAGTGAGTCTAATCAGCCCCAGCATTTT. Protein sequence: CASSESNQPQHF.

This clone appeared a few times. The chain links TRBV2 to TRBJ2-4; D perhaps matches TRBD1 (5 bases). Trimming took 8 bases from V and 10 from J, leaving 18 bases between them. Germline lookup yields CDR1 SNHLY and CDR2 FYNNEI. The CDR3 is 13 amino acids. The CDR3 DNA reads TGTGCCAGCTCGGATGTAGGGGATCTAATTCAGTACTTC. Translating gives CASSDVGDLIQYF.

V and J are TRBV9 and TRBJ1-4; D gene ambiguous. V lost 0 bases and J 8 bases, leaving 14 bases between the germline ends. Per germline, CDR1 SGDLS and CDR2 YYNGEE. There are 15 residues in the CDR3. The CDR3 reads CASSVVGYPNEKLFF. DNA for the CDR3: TGTGCCAGCAGCGTAGTCGGGTACCCCAACGAAAAACTGTTTTTT.

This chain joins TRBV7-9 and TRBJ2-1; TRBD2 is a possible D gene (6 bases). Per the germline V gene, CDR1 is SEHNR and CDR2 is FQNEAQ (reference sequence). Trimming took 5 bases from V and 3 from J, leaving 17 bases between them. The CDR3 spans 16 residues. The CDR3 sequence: CASSDPGGPGYNEQFF. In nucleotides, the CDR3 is TGTGCCAGCAGCGACCCCGGGGGACCTGGCTACAATGAGCAGTTCTTC. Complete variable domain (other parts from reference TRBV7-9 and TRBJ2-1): DTGVSQNPRHKITKRGQNVTFRCDPISEHNRLYWYRQTLGQGPEFLTYFQNEAQLEKSRLLSDRFSAERPKGSFSTLEIQRTEQGDSAMYLCASSDPGGPGYNEQFFGPGTRLTVL.

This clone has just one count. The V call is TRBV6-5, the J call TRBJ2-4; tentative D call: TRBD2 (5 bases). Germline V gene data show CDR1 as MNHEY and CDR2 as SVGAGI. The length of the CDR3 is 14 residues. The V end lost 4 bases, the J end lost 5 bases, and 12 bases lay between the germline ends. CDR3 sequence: CASSLDPEENIQYF. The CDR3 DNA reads TGTGCCAGCAGTTTGGACCCGGAGGAAAACATTCAGTACTTC.

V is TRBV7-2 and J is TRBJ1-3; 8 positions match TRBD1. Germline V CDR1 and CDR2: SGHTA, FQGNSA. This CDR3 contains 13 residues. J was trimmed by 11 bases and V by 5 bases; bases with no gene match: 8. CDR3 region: CASSNPGQGPIYF. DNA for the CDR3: TGTGCCAGCAGCAACCCTGGACAGGGCCCCATATATTTT.

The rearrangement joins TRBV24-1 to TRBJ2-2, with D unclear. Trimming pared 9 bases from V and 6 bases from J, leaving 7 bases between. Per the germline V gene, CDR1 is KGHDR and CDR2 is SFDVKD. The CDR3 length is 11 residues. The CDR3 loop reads CATGVPGELFF. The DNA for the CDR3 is TGTGCCACCGGAGTCCCCGGGGAGCTGTTTTTT.

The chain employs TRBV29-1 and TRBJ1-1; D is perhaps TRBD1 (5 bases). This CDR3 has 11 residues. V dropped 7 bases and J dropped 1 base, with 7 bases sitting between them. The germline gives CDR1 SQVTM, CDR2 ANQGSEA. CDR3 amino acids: CSATENTEAFF. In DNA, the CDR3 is TGCAGCGCGACAGAGAACACTGAAGCTTTCTTT. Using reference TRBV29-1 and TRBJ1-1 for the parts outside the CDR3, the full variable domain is SAVISQKPSRDICQRGTSLTIQCQVDSQVTMMFWYRQQPGQSLTLIATANQGSEATYESGFVIDKFPISRPNLTFSTLTVSNMSPEDSSIYLCSATENTEAFFGQGTRLTVV.

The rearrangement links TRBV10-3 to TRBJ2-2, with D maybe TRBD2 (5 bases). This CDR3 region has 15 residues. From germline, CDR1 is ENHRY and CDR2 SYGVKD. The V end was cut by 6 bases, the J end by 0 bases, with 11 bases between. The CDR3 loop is CAISEGGTNTGELFF. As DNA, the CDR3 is TGTGCCATCAGCGAAGGAGGCACGAACACCGGGGAGCTGTTTTTT.

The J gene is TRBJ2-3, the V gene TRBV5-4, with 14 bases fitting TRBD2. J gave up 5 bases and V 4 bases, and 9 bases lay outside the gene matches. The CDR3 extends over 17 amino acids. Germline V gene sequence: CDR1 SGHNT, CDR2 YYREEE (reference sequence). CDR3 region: CASSLRLAGGQVDTQYF. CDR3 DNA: TGTGCCAGCAGCCTCCGACTAGCGGGGGGGCAAGTAGATACGCAGTATTTT.

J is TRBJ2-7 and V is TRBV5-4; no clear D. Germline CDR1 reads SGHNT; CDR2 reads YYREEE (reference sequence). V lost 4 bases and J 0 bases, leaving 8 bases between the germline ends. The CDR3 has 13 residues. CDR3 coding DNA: TGTGCCAGCAGCGGAACCAGCTCCTACGAGCAGTACTTC. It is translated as CASSGTSSYEQYF.

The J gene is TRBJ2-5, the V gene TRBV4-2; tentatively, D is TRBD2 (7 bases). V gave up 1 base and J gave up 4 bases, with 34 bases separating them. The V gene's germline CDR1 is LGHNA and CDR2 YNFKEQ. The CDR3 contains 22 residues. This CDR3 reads CASSQGKSLSLGGRGLRETQYF. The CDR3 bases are TGTGCCAGCAGCCAAGGGAAGTCCCTCTCCCTCGGGGGGAGGGGGTTGAGAGAGACCCAGTACTTC.

The DNA of the CDR3 is TGTGCCAGCAGCCGGGGGTACTATGGCAATCAGCCCCAGCATTTT. Encoded protein: CASSRGYYGNQPQHF. This chain joins TRBV6-5 and TRBJ1-5, with a tentative D call TRBD1 (5 bases). V was clipped by 6 bases and J by 2 bases, with 14 bases between them. The CDR3 length is 15 residues. Germline CDR1 is MNHEY and CDR2 is SVGAGI.

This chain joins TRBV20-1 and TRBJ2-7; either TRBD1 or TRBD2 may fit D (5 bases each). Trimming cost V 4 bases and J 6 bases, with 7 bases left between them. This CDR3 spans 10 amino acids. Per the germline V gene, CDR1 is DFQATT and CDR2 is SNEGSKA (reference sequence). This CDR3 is CSATGTEQYF. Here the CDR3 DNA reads TGCAGTGCTACCGGGACCGAGCAGTACTTC.

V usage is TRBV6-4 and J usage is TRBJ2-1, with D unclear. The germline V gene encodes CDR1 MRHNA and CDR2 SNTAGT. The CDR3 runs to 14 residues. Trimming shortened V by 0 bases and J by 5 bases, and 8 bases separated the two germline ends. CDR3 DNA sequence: TGTGCCAGCAGTGACTCGTGGGAAAACAATGAGCAGTTCTTC. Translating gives CASSDSWENNEQFF.

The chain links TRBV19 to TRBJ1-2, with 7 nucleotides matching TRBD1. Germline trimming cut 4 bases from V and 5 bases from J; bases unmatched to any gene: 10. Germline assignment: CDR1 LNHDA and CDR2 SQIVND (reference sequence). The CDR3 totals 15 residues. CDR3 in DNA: TGTGCCAGTAGTACGGGTCCAGGGGGAGTTTATGGCTACACCTTC. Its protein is CASSTGPGGVYGYTF.

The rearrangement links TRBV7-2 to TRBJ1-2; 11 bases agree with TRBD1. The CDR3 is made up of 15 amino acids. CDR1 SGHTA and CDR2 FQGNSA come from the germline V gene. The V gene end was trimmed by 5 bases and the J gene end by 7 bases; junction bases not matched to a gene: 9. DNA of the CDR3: TGTGCCAGCAGCGATCGGACAGGGGGCAACGGTGGCTACACCTTC. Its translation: CASSDRTGGNGGYTF.

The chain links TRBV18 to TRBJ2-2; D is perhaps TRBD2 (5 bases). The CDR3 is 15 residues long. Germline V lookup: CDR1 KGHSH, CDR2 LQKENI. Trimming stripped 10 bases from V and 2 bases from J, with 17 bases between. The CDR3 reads CATRGIIANTGELFF. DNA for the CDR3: TGTGCCACCCGAGGGATTATCGCAAACACCGGGGAGCTGTTTTTT.

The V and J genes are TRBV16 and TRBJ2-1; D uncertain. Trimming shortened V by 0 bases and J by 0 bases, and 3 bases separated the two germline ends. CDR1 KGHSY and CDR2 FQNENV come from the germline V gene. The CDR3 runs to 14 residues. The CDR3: CASSQSGSYNEQFF. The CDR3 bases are TGTGCCAGCAGCCAATCGGGCTCCTACAATGAGCAGTTCTTC.

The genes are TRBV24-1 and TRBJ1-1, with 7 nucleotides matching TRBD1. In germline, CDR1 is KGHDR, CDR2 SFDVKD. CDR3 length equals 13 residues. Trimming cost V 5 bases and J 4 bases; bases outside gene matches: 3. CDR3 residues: CATSAGGSTEAFF. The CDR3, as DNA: TGTGCCACCAGTGCAGGGGGAAGCACTGAAGCTTTCTTT.

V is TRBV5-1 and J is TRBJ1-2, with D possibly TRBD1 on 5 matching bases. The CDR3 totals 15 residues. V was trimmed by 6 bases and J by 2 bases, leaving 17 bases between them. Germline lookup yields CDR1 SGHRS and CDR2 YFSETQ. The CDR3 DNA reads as TGCGCCAGCACCCCGTACCCCCAGGGCAACTATGGCTACACCTTC. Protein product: CASTPYPQGNYGYTF.

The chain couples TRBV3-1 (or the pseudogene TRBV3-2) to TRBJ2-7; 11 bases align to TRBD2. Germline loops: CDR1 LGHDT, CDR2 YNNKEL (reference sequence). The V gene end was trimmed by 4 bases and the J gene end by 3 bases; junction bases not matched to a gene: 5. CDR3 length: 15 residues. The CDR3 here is CASSRGLAGLYEQYF. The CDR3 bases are TGTGCCAGCAGCCGAGGACTAGCGGGTCTCTACGAGCAGTACTTC.

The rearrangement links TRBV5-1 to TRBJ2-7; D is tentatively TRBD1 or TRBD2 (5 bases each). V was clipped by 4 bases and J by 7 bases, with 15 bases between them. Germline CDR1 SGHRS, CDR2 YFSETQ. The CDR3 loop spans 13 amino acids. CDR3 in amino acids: CASSPGPTEEQYF. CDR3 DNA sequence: TGCGCCAGCAGCCCGGGACCAACAGAAGAGCAGTACTTC.

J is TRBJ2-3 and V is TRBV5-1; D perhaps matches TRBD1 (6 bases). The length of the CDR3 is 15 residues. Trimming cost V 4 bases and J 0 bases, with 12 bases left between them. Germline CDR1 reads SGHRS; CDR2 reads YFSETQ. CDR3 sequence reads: CASSPGQSSTDTQYF. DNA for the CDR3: TGCGCCAGCAGCCCCGGACAGTCTAGCACAGATACGCAGTATTTT.

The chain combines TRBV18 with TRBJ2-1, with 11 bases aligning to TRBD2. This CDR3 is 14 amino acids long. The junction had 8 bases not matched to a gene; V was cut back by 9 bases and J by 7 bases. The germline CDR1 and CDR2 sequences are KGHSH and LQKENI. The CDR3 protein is CASSTSGSLNEQFF. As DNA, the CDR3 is TGTGCCAGTAGTACTAGCGGGAGTCTGAATGAGCAGTTCTTC.